This T cell receptor beta chain is from a study of cytomegalovirus exposure and HLA in healthy donors. CDR3 length: 11 amino acids. Germline CDR1 is GTSNPN and CDR2 is SVGIG (reference sequence). Trimming took off 0 bases at V and 7 bases at J, with 6 bases between the two ends. It was with 60 Vbeta and 13 Jbeta primers that the PCR ran. Some clones are missing from TCRdb's copy, which holds only in-frame ones; the method was immunoSEQ multiplex PCR. The table lists some 140,000 clones, approximately 85% of them singletons. This clone was detected once. The TCR sequence derives from a young woman in good health and CMV-seropositive. Sequenced input: PBMCs. The chain is built from TRBV30 and TRBJ1-1; D ambiguous. CDR3 residues: CAWSVSFEAFF. The CDR3 nucleotides read TGTGCCTGGAGTGTTTCGTTTGAAGCTTTCTTT.